This passage covers 19 T cell receptor beta chains from one sample sequenced in a study of identical twins. TCRdb reanalysed the 5' RACE reads using MiXCR and keeps one entry per CDR3 protein. The sample shows hundreds of thousands of distinct CDR3 sequences, approximately 13% of them seen only once. This same sample was also taken into another study, of yellow fever vaccine responses in identical twins.

Sample: CD8+ T cells sorted from blood. The receptors originated from a young woman in good health.

This clonotype has a count of ten or more. The rearrangement joins TRBV6-4 to TRBJ2-1; 10 bases are a match to TRBD2. Trimming at V came to 3 bases and at J to 1 base, leaving 0 bases not matched to a gene. The CDR3 loop spans 15 amino acids. CDR1 is MRHNA and CDR2 is SNTAGT in the germline V gene. CDR3 sequence: CASSELAGSYNEQFF. As DNA, the CDR3 is TGTGCCAGCAGTGAACTAGCGGGGTCCTACAATGAGCAGTTCTTC.

This clonotype has only a few counts. The chain combines TRBV20-1 with TRBJ2-5, with TRBD2 identical over 8 bases. Germline V gene lookup returns CDR1 DFQATT and CDR2 SNEGSKA (reference sequence). Trimming at V came to 2 bases and at J to 1 base, leaving 9 bases not matched to a gene. The CDR3 has 16 amino acids. The CDR3 is CSARFHSGVSQETQYF. CDR3 nucleotides: TGCAGTGCTAGATTTCATAGCGGGGTTTCCCAAGAGACCCAGTACTTC.

The rearrangement uses TRBV27 and TRBJ2-1; TRBD1 aligns across 7 bases. Germline CDR1 and CDR2: MNHEY and SMNVEV (reference sequence). The CDR3 extends over 14 amino acids. The J segment lost 4 bases and the V segment lost 10 bases, leaving 10 bases of the junction unmatched. The CDR3 DNA is TGTGCCACCCTAAACAGGGGTGGATACAATGAGCAGTTCTTC. It encodes CATLNRGGYNEQFF.

This clonotype was seen a handful of times. The rearrangement joins TRBV11-1 to TRBJ1-1; 10 bases are shared with TRBD1. The CDR3 is made up of 16 amino acids. The germline V gene encodes CDR1 SGHAT and CDR2 FQDESV (reference sequence). V dropped 3 bases and J dropped 4; count of bases not matched to a gene: 8. The CDR3 region is CASSFDRGPLITEAFF. In nucleotides, the CDR3 is TGTGCCAGCAGCTTCGACAGGGGGCCTCTGATCACTGAAGCTTTCTTT.

The sample holds a few counts of this clonotype. The rearrangement uses TRBV24-1 and TRBJ2-3, with 8 bases that match TRBD1. V was pared by 0 bases and J by 3 bases, with 7 bases of the junction left unmatched. Germline CDR1 and CDR2: KGHDR and SFDVKD. CDR3 length equals 17 residues. CDR3 region: CATSDLRDRSRTDTQYF. In DNA, the CDR3 is TGTGCCACCAGTGATTTGCGGGACAGGAGTAGGACAGATACGCAGTATTTT.

The rearrangement links TRBV6-1 to TRBJ1-2; 9 bases are shared with TRBD1. The V segment lost 4 bases and the J segment 6 bases; nucleotides outside the gene matches: 6. Germline V gene data show CDR1 as MNHNS and CDR2 as SASEGT. This CDR3 comprises 14 residues. The CDR3 spells CASSGQGQGDGYTF. CDR3 bases: TGTGCCAGCAGTGGCCAGGGACAGGGAGATGGCTACACCTTC.

This clonotype has more than one count but fewer than ten. The CDR3 reads CASSSTFQGKETQYF. The CDR3 nucleotides are TGTGCCAGCAGCTCCACATTTCAGGGGAAAGAGACCCAGTACTTC. This chain connects TRBV9 to TRBJ2-5; D is possibly TRBD1 (6 bases). This CDR3 contains 15 residues. Germline V gene sequence: CDR1 SGDLS, CDR2 YYNGEE. V dropped 4 bases and J dropped 3 bases, with 16 bases sitting between them.

This clonotype was counted a few times. CDR3 bases: TGTGCCAGCAGTCCACGAGCGGGAAATTCCTACAATGAGCAGTTCTTC. Translated: CASSPRAGNSYNEQFF. The gene calls are TRBV7-6 and TRBJ2-1; 7 bases map to TRBD2. Germline V gene data show CDR1 as SGHVS and CDR2 as FNYEAQ. This CDR3 comprises 16 residues. The V gene end was trimmed by 6 bases and the J gene end by 1 base; junction bases not matched to a gene: 9.

This clonotype turned up a few times. The chain couples TRBV11-1 to TRBJ1-1; 8 nucleotides match TRBD1. The CDR3 spans 18 residues. Germline values: CDR1 SGHAT, CDR2 FQDESV (reference sequence). V lost 0 bases and J lost 2; bases outside the gene matches: 11. CDR3 coding DNA: TGTGCCAGCAGCTTAGCGGGCCGTGACAGGGGCCCTAACACTGAAGCTTTCTTT. Encoded protein: CASSLAGRDRGPNTEAFF. The variable domain in full, completed from reference TRBV11-1 and TRBJ1-1, reads EAEVAQSPRYKITEKSQAVAFWCDPISGHATLYWYRQILGQGPELLVQFQDESVVDDSQLPKDRFSAERLKGVDSTLKIQPAELGDSAMYLCASSLAGRDRGPNTEAFFGQGTRLTVV.

The chain links TRBV3-1 to TRBJ1-2; the D gene is possibly TRBD1 (5 bases). The CDR3 consists of 14 residues. V was cut by 2 bases and J by 4 bases, with 11 bases left in between. From germline, CDR1 is LGHDT and CDR2 YNNKEL (reference sequence). CDR3 region: CASSQPGTSYGYTF. DNA of the CDR3: TGTGCCAGCAGCCAACCAGGGACGAGCTATGGCTACACCTTC.

V is TRBV2 and J is TRBJ2-1; 7 nucleotides agree with TRBD2. The CDR3 sequence is 16 residues long. Germline CDR1 and CDR2: SNHLY and FYNNEI. The V gene end was trimmed by 1 base and the J gene end by 7 bases; junction bases not matched to a gene: 10. CDR3 protein: CASSEVPAGRRNEQFF. For the CDR3, the DNA is TGTGCCAGCAGTGAAGTTCCAGCGGGAAGGCGTAATGAGCAGTTCTTC.

V usage is TRBV6-4 and J usage is TRBJ2-1, with a weak D call TRBD2 (5 bases). The CDR3 is 14 residues long. Trimming took 6 bases from V and 4 from J, leaving 13 bases between them. Germline assignment: CDR1 MRHNA and CDR2 SNTAGT. CDR3 in amino acids: CASSPGETYNEQFF. The DNA of the CDR3 is TGTGCCAGCAGCCCCGGGGAAACTTACAATGAGCAGTTCTTC.

This clonotype showed up just a few times. CDR3: CASSIGGPTGELFF. For the CDR3, the DNA is TGTGCCAGTAGTATAGGGGGCCCCACCGGGGAGCTGTTTTTT. This chain links TRBV19 with TRBJ2-2; a possible D gene is TRBD1 (5 bases). The length of the CDR3 is 14 residues. Trimming shortened V by 1 base and J by 4 bases, and 7 bases separated the two germline ends. Per germline, CDR1 LNHDA and CDR2 SQIVND (reference sequence).

The sample holds a few counts of this clonotype. The chain employs TRBV18 and TRBJ2-3, with 10 bases identical to TRBD2. Germline CDR1 KGHSH, CDR2 LQKENI. The CDR3 consists of 17 residues. The junction had 9 bases not matched to a gene; V was cut back by 4 bases and J by 2 bases. The CDR3 DNA is TGTGCCAGCTCACTGCCCGGACTAGCGGAGATCACAGATACGCAGTATTTT. It yields the protein CASSLPGLAEITDTQYF.

The CDR3 sequence is CASSFPGQGAADTQYF. In DNA form, the CDR3 reads TGTGCCAGCAGTTTCCCGGGACAGGGGGCCGCAGATACGCAGTATTTT. The chain combines TRBV6-2 or TRBV6-3 with TRBJ2-3, with 12 nucleotides matching TRBD1. The J segment lost 4 bases and the V segment lost 4 bases, leaving 6 bases of the junction unmatched. The CDR3 consists of 16 residues. Germline V lookup: CDR1 MNHEY, CDR2 SVGEGT.

This clonotype was seen a few times. The chain uses TRBV4-2 and TRBJ2-7, with TRBD1 matching 9 bases. After removal of 4 bases from V and 3 bases from J, the junction contained 7 bases not matched to a gene. The CDR3 sequence is 15 residues long. Germline values: CDR1 LGHNA, CDR2 YNFKEQ. CDR3 DNA: TGTGCCAGCAGCCGACCGGACAGGGGAGTCTACGAGCAGTACTTC. This translates into CASSRPDRGVYEQYF.

This clonotype turned up a few times. The chain has TRBV7-6 and TRBJ2-5; the match to TRBD2 covers 11 bases. Germline trimming cut 2 bases from V and 4 bases from J; bases unmatched to any gene: 9. Germline V CDR1 and CDR2: SGHVS, FNYEAQ. The CDR3 is 17 amino acids. Here the CDR3 reads CASSLQVGTSGLETQYF. CDR3 DNA: TGTGCCAGCAGCTTACAGGTCGGGACTAGCGGCTTAGAGACCCAGTACTTC.

This clonotype was recorded at least ten times. V is TRBV4-1 and J is TRBJ1-1; TRBD1 matches 8 bases. CDR1 and CDR2 (germline): MGHRA, YSYEKL. V gave up 2 bases and J gave up 1 base; unmatched junction bases: 3. The CDR3 is made up of 15 amino acids. The chain's CDR3 is CASSQPGQGNTEAFF. CDR3 DNA: TGCGCCAGCAGCCAACCAGGACAGGGGAACACTGAAGCTTTCTTT.

The V gene is TRBV4-1, the J gene TRBJ1-3; D uncertain. Trimming left V 1 base short and J 0 bases short, with 19 bases between. Germline values: CDR1 MGHRA, CDR2 YSYEKL. The CDR3 extends over 19 amino acids. Here the CDR3 reads CASSQGSSAQSLSGNTIYF. The CDR3 DNA reads as TGCGCCAGCAGCCAAGGCTCCTCCGCGCAGTCTCTCTCTGGAAACACCATATATTTT.